Listed below are T cell receptor beta chains from one sample, sequenced in a study of blood T cells in healthy people across ages. In TCRdb, the 5' RACE reads were re-called with MiXCR into one record per CDR3 protein. The repertoire has 1.8 million or so distinct CDR3 sequences, 39% of them found once; the top ten carry approximately 22%. The material sequenced was blood. Receptors were obtained from a human donor in good health. The CDR3 runs from the conserved cysteine through the conserved F or W. The D gene is left open where the match is weak. The size entry is marked missing in some rows and otherwise reads once, few, many or a size class.

v_gene	d_gene	j_gene	abundance	CDR3aa	CDR3nt
TRBV29-1	.	TRBJ2-1	few	CSVVPGGAIYNEQFF	TGCAGCGTTGTGCCCGGAGGGGCTATCTACAATGAGCAGTTCTTC
TRBV10-3	TRBD1	TRBJ2-3	few	CAISAGTGGRTDTQYF	TGTGCCATCAGTGCAGGGACAGGGGGACGCACAGATACGCAGTATTTT
TRBV7-9	.	TRBJ2-2	few	CASSLFPGQANTGELFF	TGTGCCAGCAGCTTATTTCCCGGACAAGCGAACACCGGGGAGCTGTTTTTT
TRBV5-1	.	TRBJ2-3	few	CASSLATAPSTDTQYF	TGCGCCAGCAGCTTGGCGACAGCTCCTAGCACAGATACGCAGTATTTT
TRBV7-9	TRBD2	TRBJ2-7	.	CASSLYGGEGEQYF	TGTGCCAGCAGCTTATACGGAGGGGAGGGCGAGCAGTACTTC
TRBV2	.	TRBJ2-5	many	CASSEGGQETQYF	TGTGCCAGCAGCGAGGGGGGCCAAGAGACCCAGTACTTC
TRBV20-1	.	TRBJ2-1	many	CSAARGAADNEQFF	TGCAGTGCGGCCCGCGGGGCAGCCGACAATGAGCAGTTCTTC
TRBV4-1	.	TRBJ2-1	.	CASSQSRHGENEQFF	TGCGCCAGCAGCCAATCCCGACACGGCGAGAATGAGCAGTTCTTC
TRBV10-3	.	TRBJ2-7	.	CAISEFGDRGTYEQYF	TGTGCCATCAGTGAGTTCGGTGACAGAGGGACCTACGAGCAGTACTTC
TRBV9	TRBD1	TRBJ1-2	.	CASSATGTGENYGYTF	TGTGCCAGCAGCGCCACCGGGACAGGGGAAAACTATGGCTACACCTTC
TRBV5-5	TRBD1	TRBJ1-2	.	CASSSQYRQGKLSYGYTF	TGTGCCAGCAGCTCCCAGTACAGACAGGGGAAGCTTAGCTATGGCTACACCTTC
TRBV6-6	TRBD2	TRBJ2-4	.	CASTLNYRTSENIQYF	TGTGCCAGCACCCTAAATTATCGGACTAGTGAAAACATTCAGTACTTC
TRBV6-1	.	TRBJ1-2	.	CASSESGAVNYGYTF	TGTGCCAGCAGTGAATCGGGGGCCGTTAACTATGGCTACACCTTC
TRBV7-8	TRBD1	TRBJ2-3	.	CASSPPLDRVFTDTQYF	TGTGCCAGCAGCCCACCCCTGGACAGGGTATTCACAGATACGCAGTATTTT
TRBV4-3	TRBD2	TRBJ2-3	few	CASSRLAGARTDTQYF	TGCGCCAGCAGCCGACTAGCGGGGGCCAGGACAGATACGCAGTATTTT
TRBV14	.	TRBJ2-1	few	CASSPGGSREQFF	TGTGCCAGCAGCCCGGGCGGCTCTCGCGAGCAGTTCTTC
TRBV13	.	TRBJ1-2	few	CASSSWVAGANYGYTF	TGTGCCAGCAGCTCATGGGTTGCCGGGGCGAACTATGGCTACACCTTC
TRBV29-1	.	TRBJ2-5	many	CSVEWLDETQYF	TGCAGCGTTGAATGGCTTGACGAGACCCAGTACTTC
TRBV9	.	TRBJ1-6	.	CASSVADGVYNSPLHF	TGTGCCAGCAGCGTAGCCGATGGGGTCTATAATTCACCCCTCCACTTT
TRBV2	.	TRBJ1-2	few	CASTGLGNGYTF	TGTGCCAGCACCGGGCTGGGGAATGGCTACACCTTC
TRBV3-1	.	TRBJ1-4	.	CASSISEKLFF	TGTGCCAGCAGCATCTCAGAAAAACTGTTTTTT
TRBV7-9	.	TRBJ1-2	few	CASSLSGQTENYGYTF	TGTGCCAGCAGCTTAAGCGGGCAGACGGAGAACTATGGCTACACCTTC
TRBV6-4	.	TRBJ2-7	.	CASSDRWASSHSYEQYF	TGTGCCAGCAGTGACAGGTGGGCATCATCGCATTCCTACGAGCAGTACTTC
TRBV7-2	.	TRBJ2-1	.	CASSLAGIAYNEQFF	TGTGCCAGCAGCTTAGCGGGGATCGCATACAATGAGCAGTTCTTC
TRBV12-3/TRBV12-4	TRBD1	TRBJ1-1	few	CASRHVLEDRAVLTEAFF	TGTGCCAGCAGACACGTTTTAGAGGACAGGGCTGTTCTCACTGAAGCTTTCTTT
TRBV7-9	.	TRBJ1-2	.	CASSLTVYYGYTF	TGTGCCAGCAGCTTGACAGTGTACTATGGCTACACCTTC
TRBV12-3/TRBV12-4	TRBD1	TRBJ2-1	.	CASSSTPGQGREQFF	TGTGCCAGCAGTTCCACTCCGGGACAGGGACGGGAGCAGTTCTTC
TRBV20-1	.	TRBJ1-1	.	CSARDGGRAGGNTEAFF	TGCAGTGCTAGAGATGGGGGCAGGGCCGGGGGGAACACTGAAGCTTTCTTT
TRBV18	.	TRBJ2-3	.	CAGSPPTDTQYF	TGTGCCGGCTCACCGCCGACAGATACGCAGTATTTT
TRBV6-5	.	TRBJ2-2	.	CASSYRDIPTPSTGELFF	TGTGCCAGCAGTTACCGGGACATCCCGACCCCGAGCACCGGGGAGCTGTTTTTT
TRBV12-3/TRBV12-4	TRBD1	TRBJ2-1	.	CASSLATGQVVGNEQFF	TGTGCCAGCAGTTTAGCGACGGGACAGGTTGTCGGGAATGAGCAGTTCTTC
TRBV13	.	TRBJ1-1	.	CASSSSQGDTEAFF	TGTGCCAGCAGCTCCTCTCAGGGTGACACTGAAGCTTTCTTT
TRBV4-1	TRBD1	TRBJ2-3	few	CASSQDKGQSTDTQYF	TGCGCCAGCAGCCAAGATAAGGGACAGAGCACAGATACGCAGTATTTT
TRBV6-5	.	TRBJ2-7	.	CASMKEFGEQYF	TGTGCCAGCATGAAGGAATTCGGCGAGCAGTACTTC
TRBV7-9	TRBD1	TRBJ2-1	.	CASSLQGANEQFF	TGTGCCAGCAGCTTACAGGGGGCAAATGAGCAGTTCTTC
TRBV6-6	TRBD1	TRBJ2-7	.	CASSYRDRATYEQYF	TGTGCCAGCAGTTACCGGGACAGGGCTACCTACGAGCAGTACTTC
TRBV6-2/TRBV6-3	.	TRBJ1-1	few	CASSYSDRQNFFTEAFF	TGTGCCAGCAGTTACTCGGACAGACAGAACTTCTTCACTGAAGCTTTCTTT
TRBV10-3	TRBD1	TRBJ1-3	.	CAISENIAGQGIFSGNTIYF	TGTGCCATCAGTGAAAACATAGCGGGACAGGGGATTTTCTCTGGAAACACCATATATTTT
TRBV5-4	TRBD2	TRBJ2-1	.	CASSSQAGANYNEQFF	TGTGCCAGCAGCTCTCAAGCGGGGGCCAACTACAATGAGCAGTTCTTC
TRBV11-3	TRBD1	TRBJ2-1	few	CASSPRDRVHNEQFF	TGTGCCAGCAGCCCCAGGGACAGGGTCCACAATGAGCAGTTCTTC
TRBV4-2	.	TRBJ1-2	few	CASSQASGSYGYTF	TGTGCCAGCAGCCAAGCATCCGGGAGCTATGGCTACACCTTC
TRBV6-6	TRBD1	TRBJ2-1	few	CASSYPHSWTGHRFF	TGTGCCAGCAGTTACCCCCACTCATGGACAGGGCATAGGTTCTTC
TRBV5-1	TRBD1	TRBJ2-2	few	CASSLDATGGAGTGELFF	TGCGCCAGCAGCCTTGACGCTACAGGGGGCGCAGGGACCGGGGAGCTGTTTTTT
TRBV28	.	TRBJ2-4	.	CASRLNRTAKNIQYF	TGTGCCAGCAGACTTAACCGGACAGCTAAAAACATTCAGTACTTC